The present T cell receptor (beta chain) was sequenced within a study of glioma-infiltrating T cells after dendritic cell vaccination. Overall study context: Dendritic cell vaccination trial patients had either newly diagnosed or recurrent glioblastoma.

Study-wide results and limits: Patients with more pretreatment TILs had longer time to progression and survival.

CDR1 is SGHAT, CDR2 FQNNGV, per germline. The V end lost 5 bases, the J end lost 5 bases, and 13 bases lay between the germline ends. The CDR3 sequence is 14 residues long. Noted time point: after dendritic cell vaccination, including at tumor progression/relapse. As for this clone: Its matching antigen is unknown.

The assay was immunoSEQ multiplex PCR, and TCRdb's table has in-frame clones only and misses some. The sample has some 90,000 clones, approximately 80% seen once; the top ten hold over 2%. The J gene is TRBJ2-1, the V gene TRBV11-2; D might be TRBD1 (5 bases). The source is a human donor with glioblastoma. This specimen consisted of blood, obtained after dendritic cell vaccination. DNA for the CDR3: TGTGCCAGCAGCCGGGCCGACAGCGACAATGAGCAGTTCTTC. Its translation: CASSRADSDNEQFF.